A single sample gave rise to the 21 T cell receptor beta chains below, sequenced in a study of T cell responses to AZD1222 COVID-19 vaccine (dated by TCRdb to about 2021). This sample's time point label indicates: baseline before first vaccination. Receptors were amplified or captured by the immunoSEQ multiplex PCR assay. The immuneACCESS repertoire file appears here via TCRdb, limited to in-frame rearrangements. These files lack a portion of the clones; in checked studies, under half of the deficit traces to unresolved V genes, and the cause of the others is not known. This sample gives around 170,000 clones in total; approximately 90% of them show up just once. Of the sample, 4% to 5.5% is held by the ten largest clones. The starting material was peripheral blood, obtained on day 0 of AZD1222 vaccination. The receptor set was obtained from an adult in good health.

The chain employs TRBV10-3 and TRBJ1-1; D is possibly TRBD1 (5 bases). The V gene's germline CDR1 is ENHRY and CDR2 SYGVKD. This CDR3 contains 14 residues. Between the trimmed V and J ends, which lost 5 bases and 4 bases, there was a span of 14 bases. The CDR3 is CAISYLGGGTEAFF. The CDR3 nucleotides are TGTGCCATCAGTTATCTGGGGGGGGGCACTGAAGCTTTCTTT.

The chain is built from TRBV28 and TRBJ2-7, with D perhaps TRBD2 (6 bases). The CDR3 sequence is 15 residues long. The ends were cut back, 3 bases at V and 2 bases at J, with 14 bases in the middle. Germline lookup yields CDR1 MDHEN and CDR2 SYDVKM. CDR3 loop: CASSLEGQRPYEQYF. Here the CDR3 DNA reads TGTGCCAGCAGTTTGGAGGGCCAGCGACCCTACGAGCAGTACTTC.

The J gene is TRBJ1-5, the V gene TRBV2; D might be TRBD1 (6 bases). Trimming removed 5 bases from V and 9 bases from J, with 17 bases in between. The germline CDR1 and CDR2 sequences are SNHLY and FYNNEI. The CDR3 has 14 residues. CDR3 sequence: CASSPGQFGRPQHF. The CDR3 coding sequence is TGTGCCAGCAGTCCTGGACAGTTCGGGCGGCCCCAGCATTTT.

In its sample, this clone was seen once. This sequence joins TRBV28 and TRBJ2-3; D call uncertain. This CDR3 comprises 12 residues. Germline V gene lookup returns CDR1 MDHEN and CDR2 SYDVKM. The V gene lost 7 bases and the J gene lost 2 bases, with 7 bases spanning the gap. For the CDR3, the DNA is TGTGCCAGCACTGAGTACACAGATACGCAGTATTTT. This codes for CASTEYTDTQYF.

The V gene is TRBV28, the J gene TRBJ2-1; 8 bases match TRBD2. Germline values: CDR1 MDHEN, CDR2 SYDVKM. The V segment lost 8 bases and the J segment 9 bases; nucleotides outside the gene matches: 27. This CDR3 spans 19 amino acids. CDR3 residues: CASSPGGPELKAKYGEQFF. CDR3 in DNA: TGTGCCAGCTCCCCGGGAGGGCCTGAATTGAAGGCAAAATATGGTGAGCAGTTCTTC. The full variable domain, completed using reference TRBV28 and TRBJ2-1, is DVKVTQSSRYLVKRTGEKVFLECVQDMDHENMFWYRQDPGLGLRLIYFSYDVKMKEKGDIPEGYSVSREKKERFSLILESASTNQTSMYLCASSPGGPELKAKYGEQFFGPGTRLTVL.

The chain joins TRBV10-3 to TRBJ2-3; 7 nucleotides match TRBD1. The CDR3 sequence is 19 residues long. V was pared by 3 bases and J by 0 bases, with 15 bases of the junction left unmatched. The germline V gene has CDR1 ENHRY and CDR2 SYGVKD. CDR3 sequence (DNA): TGTGCCATCAGTGATCGAACCGGGACAGCGCCTTTGAGCACAGATACGCAGTATTTT. Its translation: CAISDRTGTAPLSTDTQYF.

In this sample, this clone turned up once. The V call is TRBV2, the J call TRBJ2-7; the match to TRBD1 covers 7 bases. This CDR3 is 15 amino acids long. Germline V lookup: CDR1 SNHLY, CDR2 FYNNEI. The V gene end was trimmed by 6 bases and the J gene end by 1 base; junction bases not matched to a gene: 9. CDR3 coding DNA: TGTGCCAGCAGGGATTGGGACAGCGCGTCCTACGAGCAGTACTTC. It encodes CASRDWDSASYEQYF.

The chain employs TRBV5-4 and TRBJ2-1; D uncertain. V was cut by 0 bases and J by 4 bases, with 8 bases left in between. In germline, CDR1 is SGHNT, CDR2 YYREEE (reference sequence). The CDR3 contains 14 residues. The CDR3 DNA follows: TGTGCCAGCAGCTTGGCCTCGGCTTACAATGAGCAGTTCTTC. This codes for CASSLASAYNEQFF.

The J gene is TRBJ2-3, the V gene TRBV5-1; 8 nucleotides line up with TRBD2. V was clipped by 3 bases and J by 4 bases; unmatched bases: 10. The length of the CDR3 is 16 residues. In germline, CDR1 is SGHRS, CDR2 YFSETQ. The CDR3 nucleotides are TGCGCCAGCAGCTACGTAGCGGGAAGGGGGGCAGATACGCAGTATTTT. Its translation: CASSYVAGRGADTQYF.

The chain couples TRBV6-5 to TRBJ1-3; unclear D gene. Germline V gene lookup returns CDR1 MNHEY and CDR2 SVGAGI. The CDR3 loop spans 13 amino acids. V lost 5 bases to trimming and J lost 4 bases, with 9 bases between them. The CDR3 sequence: CASSQDGGNTIYF. DNA of the CDR3: TGTGCCAGCAGTCAGGACGGAGGAAACACCATATATTTT.

CDR3 sequence: CASSLGQGALFRYNEQFF. The CDR3, as DNA: TGTGCCAGCAGCTTAGGGCAGGGGGCCCTTTTCCGGTACAATGAGCAGTTCTTC. The rearrangement links TRBV7-2 to TRBJ2-1; 8 bases match TRBD1. Unmatched junction bases numbered 12, after V lost 1 base and J lost 4 bases. Germline loops: CDR1 SGHTA, CDR2 FQGNSA. This CDR3 has 18 residues.

J is TRBJ2-1 and V is TRBV5-1, with D perhaps given as TRBD1 or TRBD2 (5 bases each). This CDR3 is 15 amino acids long. The ends were cut back, 4 bases at V and 2 bases at J, with 13 bases in the middle. The germline gives CDR1 SGHRS, CDR2 YFSETQ. The CDR3 sequence is CASSPGTEPYNEQFF. In nucleotides, the CDR3 is TGCGCCAGCAGCCCCGGGACGGAGCCCTACAATGAGCAGTTCTTC.

V and J are TRBV4-3 and TRBJ1-2, with 7 bases identical to TRBD1. The CDR3 has 17 amino acids. Germline V gives CDR1 LGHNA, CDR2 YSLEER. J gave up 1 base and V 2 bases, and 10 bases lay outside the gene matches. The CDR3 region is CASSQQRDRIINYGYTF. The CDR3, as DNA: TGCGCCAGCAGCCAACAACGGGACAGAATAATTAACTATGGCTACACCTTC.

The chain has TRBV12-3 or TRBV12-4 and TRBJ1-1; maybe TRBD1 (5 bases). This CDR3 comprises 13 residues. V was clipped by 4 bases and J by 5 bases, with 11 bases between them. The CDR3 loop is CASSWSGQTEAFF. The CDR3 nucleotides read TGTGCCAGCAGTTGGTCGGGGCAAACTGAAGCTTTCTTT.

The chain joins TRBV27 to TRBJ2-1; D is tentatively TRBD1 or TRBD2 (5 bases each). The CDR3 loop spans 13 amino acids. Per germline, CDR1 MNHEY and CDR2 SMNVEV (reference sequence). V lost 3 bases to trimming and J lost 12 bases, with 15 bases between them. CDR3 bases: TGTGCCAGCAGTTTTCCCGGGACCGCTTGGCAGTTCTTC. Protein sequence: CASSFPGTAWQFF.

The J gene is TRBJ2-7, the V gene TRBV12-3 or TRBV12-4; possibly TRBD1 for D (5 bases). Trimming took off 6 bases at V and 5 bases at J, with 14 bases between the two ends. The CDR3 contains 13 residues. CDR3 sequence reads: CASRLTGAHEQYF. CDR3 in DNA: TGTGCCAGCAGACTAACAGGAGCACACGAGCAGTACTTC.

V usage is TRBV28 and J usage is TRBJ1-5; D is undetermined. This CDR3 region has 12 residues. V was trimmed by 5 bases and J by 4 bases, leaving 6 bases between them. Germline CDR1 MDHEN, CDR2 SYDVKM. The CDR3 region has the DNA TGTGCCAGCAGTCTTGGAAATCAGCCCCAGCATTTT. It codes for CASSLGNQPQHF. Complete variable domain (other parts from reference TRBV28 and TRBJ1-5): DVKVTQSSRYLVKRTGEKVFLECVQDMDHENMFWYRQDPGLGLRLIYFSYDVKMKEKGDIPEGYSVSREKKERFSLILESASTNQTSMYLCASSLGNQPQHFGDGTRLSIL.

This clone was detected once. This chain connects TRBV18 to TRBJ1-1, with D hard to call. Germline values: CDR1 KGHSH, CDR2 LQKENI. Trimming shortened V by 2 bases and J by 6 bases, and 10 bases separated the two germline ends. The CDR3 covers 13 residues. CDR3 residues: CASSPGPPSEAFF. DNA for the CDR3: TGTGCCAGCTCACCAGGTCCCCCCTCTGAAGCTTTCTTT.

This sequence joins TRBV7-3 and TRBJ1-3, with 7 bases identical to TRBD1. The CDR3 is 17 amino acids. The V and J ends lost 3 bases and 0 bases, in that order; junction bases with no gene match: 8. The germline V gene has CDR1 SGHTA and CDR2 FQGTGA. CDR3 bases: TGTGCCAGCAGCTTTACTGGGGGACAGAGCTCTGGAAACACCATATATTTT. Amino acid sequence: CASSFTGGQSSGNTIYF. Together with reference TRBV7-3 and TRBJ1-3, the CDR3 gives the full variable domain: GAGVSQTPSNKVTEKGKYVELRCDPISGHTALYWYRQSLGQGPEFLIYFQGTGAADDSGLPNDRFFAVRPEGSVSTLKIQRTERGDSAVYLCASSFTGGQSSGNTIYFGEGSWLTVV.

The chain combines TRBV3-1 (or the pseudogene TRBV3-2) with TRBJ2-1, with 9 nucleotides matching TRBD2. With V trimmed by 0 bases and J by 9 bases, 9 bases remained unmatched. The CDR3 is made up of 16 amino acids. The germline gives CDR1 LGHDT, CDR2 YNNKEL (reference sequence). CDR3 protein: CASSQDQAGAGGEQFF. CDR3 DNA sequence: TGTGCCAGCAGCCAAGATCAGGCGGGAGCGGGGGGTGAGCAGTTCTTC.

The rearrangement joins TRBV6-2 or TRBV6-3 to TRBJ2-3; D possibly corresponds to TRBD2 (5 bases). Per the germline V gene, CDR1 is MNHEY and CDR2 is SVGEGT. V dropped 1 base and J dropped 0 bases, with 23 bases sitting between them. This CDR3 has 20 residues. The DNA of the CDR3 is TGTGCCAGCAGTTACTACCTCCCCGAATCGGGGAGATCTAGCACAGATACGCAGTATTTT. Encoded protein: CASSYYLPESGRSSTDTQYF.